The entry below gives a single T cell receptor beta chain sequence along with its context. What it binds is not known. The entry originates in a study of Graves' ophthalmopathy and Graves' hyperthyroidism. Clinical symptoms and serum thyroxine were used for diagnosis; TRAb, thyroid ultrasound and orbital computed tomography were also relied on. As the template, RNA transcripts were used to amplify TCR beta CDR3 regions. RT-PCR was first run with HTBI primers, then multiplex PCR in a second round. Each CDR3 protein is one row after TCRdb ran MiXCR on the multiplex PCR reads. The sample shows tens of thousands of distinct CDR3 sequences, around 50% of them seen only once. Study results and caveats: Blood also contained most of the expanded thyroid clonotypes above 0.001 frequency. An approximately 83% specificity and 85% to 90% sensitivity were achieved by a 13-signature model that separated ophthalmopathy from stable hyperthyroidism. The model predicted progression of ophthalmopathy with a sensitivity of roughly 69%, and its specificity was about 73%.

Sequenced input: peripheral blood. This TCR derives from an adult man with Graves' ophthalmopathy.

CDR3 nucleotide sequence: TGCGGAGTGGTACAGGGAAATGGAGGCGAGCAGTACTTC. Protein product: CGVVQGNGGEQYF. The V gene is TRBV29-1, the J gene TRBJ2-7; a weak D match, TRBD1 (6 bases). Germline lookup yields CDR1 SQVTM and CDR2 ANQGSEA. The CDR3 covers 13 residues.